The 3 T cell receptor beta chains listed next were all sequenced from one sample in a study of cytomegalovirus exposure and HLA in healthy donors. PCR was performed using 60 Vbeta and 13 Jbeta primers. Libraries were prepared by immunoSEQ multiplex PCR; TCRdb keeps only in-frame clonotypes and omits some of them. The sample consists of 130,000 to 150,000 clones, 82% of them appearing once. Material for sequencing was PBMCs. These receptors were collected from a man between 25 and 39 years old in good health and CMV-seropositive.

The chain recombines TRBV7-9 with TRBJ2-1; TRBD1 agrees at 8 bases. Trimming cost V 5 bases and J 1 base; bases outside gene matches: 10. The CDR3 spans 17 residues. Germline-derived CDR1 and CDR2 are SEHNR and FQNEAQ (reference sequence). The CDR3 bases are TGTGCCAGCAGCCCCCTAGCGCAGGGGGCGTCCTACAATGAGCAGTTCTTC. Translating gives CASSPLAQGASYNEQFF.

V and J are TRBV5-6 and TRBJ2-3; 14 positions agree with TRBD2. The CDR3 totals 15 residues. Trimming removed 4 bases from V and 8 bases from J; junction bases left unmatched: 6. Germline CDR1 and CDR2: SGHDT and YYEEEE. The CDR3, as DNA: TGTGCCAGCAGCCCGGGACTAGCGGGGGTAACTACGCAGTATTTT. Residues: CASSPGLAGVTTQYF.

V gene TRBV7-9 combines with J gene TRBJ1-2; D gene uncertain. The germline V gene encodes CDR1 SEHNR and CDR2 FQNEAQ (reference sequence). Trimming pared 0 bases from V and 9 bases from J, leaving 11 bases between. The CDR3 runs to 13 residues. The CDR3 DNA reads as TGTGCCAGCAGCTTAGCCGCAGGTCGGAGCTACACCTTC. Its translation is CASSLAAGRSYTF.